The 15 T cell receptor beta chains given below trace back to one sample, sequenced in a study of lymphopenia after photon versus proton radiotherapy. The data were produced by immunoSEQ multiplex PCR, yet TCRdb's version contains in-frame clones alone and is incomplete. In the table there are around 29,000 clones, around 82% of which are singletons. Sequences were derived from peripheral blood, sampled from a patient treated with proton-based radiotherapy. Receptors were obtained from a woman in her 70s with pancreatic cancer.

The chain employs TRBV4-1 and TRBJ1-3; a weak D match, TRBD1 (6 bases). This CDR3 contains 16 residues. V lost 5 bases to trimming and J lost 0 bases, with 14 bases between them. Germline-derived CDR1 and CDR2 are MGHRA and YSYEKL. The CDR3 nucleotides are TGCGCCAGCAGCAAACGGACAGAAAACTCTGGAAACACCATATATTTT. It translates to CASSKRTENSGNTIYF.

The rearrangement joins TRBV7-2 to TRBJ1-1, with a weak D call TRBD1 (6 bases). V shed 3 bases and J shed 2 bases, with 10 bases lying between them. This CDR3 contains 14 residues. Germline V CDR1 and CDR2: SGHTA, FQGNSA. CDR3 residues: CASSLGTFNTEAFF. CDR3 nucleotide sequence: TGTGCCAGCAGCTTGGGGACATTTAACACTGAAGCTTTCTTT.

This clone has just one count. The V and J genes are TRBV2 and TRBJ2-7, with D maybe TRBD2 (6 bases). Germline assignment: CDR1 SNHLY and CDR2 FYNNEI. The CDR3 runs to 14 residues. The germline V and J ends were trimmed by 6 bases and 7 bases, with 19 bases remaining between them. For the CDR3, the DNA is TGTGCCAGCAGAGCCAGTTTCCTAGCGAGAGAGCAGTACTTC. It specifies CASRASFLAREQYF. The full variable domain, rest sourced from reference TRBV2 and TRBJ2-7, is EPEVTQTPSHQVTQMGQEVILRCVPISNHLYFYWYRQILGQKVEFLVSFYNNEISEKSEIFDDQFSVERPDGSNFTLKIRSTKLEDSAMYFCASRASFLAREQYFGPGTRLTVT.

V usage is TRBV28 and J usage is TRBJ2-2; a weak D match, TRBD1 (5 bases). Trimming removed 2 bases from V and 3 bases from J, with 13 bases in between. Germline V gene sequence: CDR1 MDHEN, CDR2 SYDVKM. The CDR3 covers 16 residues. Here the CDR3 reads CASSLVSRADTGELFF. As DNA, the CDR3 is TGTGCCAGCAGTTTAGTGAGCAGGGCGGACACCGGGGAGCTGTTTTTT.

The chain recombines TRBV5-1 with TRBJ2-5; TRBD1 is a possible D gene (6 bases). The germline gives CDR1 SGHRS, CDR2 YFSETQ. This CDR3 has 16 amino acids. Between the trimmed V and J ends, which lost 0 bases and 4 bases, there was a span of 16 bases. The CDR3 sequence: CASSLAGQGRVETQYF. CDR3 nucleotide sequence: TGCGCCAGCAGCTTGGCCGGGCAGGGGCGAGTAGAGACCCAGTACTTC.

V usage is TRBV27 and J usage is TRBJ2-2; 8 positions agree with TRBD2. The CDR3 is made up of 17 amino acids. Unmatched junction bases numbered 10, after V lost 1 base and J lost 6 bases. Per germline, CDR1 MNHEY and CDR2 SMNVEV (reference sequence). The CDR3 reads CASSLFTAGVTAGELFF. CDR3 nucleotide sequence: TGTGCCAGCAGTTTATTCACAGCGGGAGTGACTGCCGGGGAGCTGTTTTTT.

The chain employs TRBV10-2 and TRBJ1-5, with a weak D call TRBD1 (5 bases). The V gene lost 2 bases and the J gene lost 7 bases, with 15 bases spanning the gap. CDR1 WSHSY and CDR2 SAAADI come from the germline V gene. The CDR3 spans 15 residues. The CDR3 DNA sequence: TGCGCCAGCAGTGAGGTTGGCAGGGCCAGCCAGCCCCAGCATTTT. Translated, it gives CASSEVGRASQPQHF.

This chain uses TRBV19 with TRBJ1-5, with a weak D call TRBD1 (5 bases). The ends were cut back, 3 bases at V and 1 base at J, with 10 bases in the middle. CDR1 is LNHDA, CDR2 SQIVND, per germline (reference sequence). The CDR3 is made up of 15 amino acids. The CDR3 is CASSIGGLSNQPQHF. CDR3 bases: TGTGCCAGTAGTATTGGGGGATTAAGCAATCAGCCCCAGCATTTT.

V and J are TRBV30 and TRBJ1-6, with D possibly TRBD1 on 6 matching bases. The length of the CDR3 is 16 residues. Per germline, CDR1 GTSNPN and CDR2 SVGIG (reference sequence). V lost 5 bases to trimming and J lost 2 bases, with 16 bases between them. The CDR3 nucleotides read TGTGCCTGGGACGCCGGGACAACCCCCTATAATTCACCCCTCCACTTT. Amino acid sequence: CAWDAGTTPYNSPLHF.

The chain has TRBV27 and TRBJ2-7; 11 nucleotides align to TRBD1. Germline values: CDR1 MNHEY, CDR2 SMNVEV (reference sequence). The CDR3 is made up of 15 amino acids. Trimming took 5 bases from V and 4 from J; bases not matched to a gene: 7. The CDR3 DNA is TGTGCCAGCAGTAAACCGGGACAGGGGGTGTACGAGCAGTACTTC. Translating it yields CASSKPGQGVYEQYF.

The genes are TRBV12-5 and TRBJ1-1; the D is unclear. Per germline, CDR1 LGHNT and CDR2 FRNRAP. The CDR3 extends over 15 amino acids. V was trimmed by 0 bases and J by 1 base, leaving 9 bases between them. CDR3 loop: CASGLVLGRNTEAFF. The CDR3 DNA follows: TGTGCTAGTGGTTTGGTACTAGGGAGGAACACTGAAGCTTTCTTT.

The chain is built from TRBV6-5 and TRBJ2-7; a weak D match, TRBD2 (5 bases). Germline V gene lookup returns CDR1 MNHEY and CDR2 SVGAGI. CDR3 length equals 14 residues. Between the trimmed V and J ends, which lost 2 bases and 2 bases, there was a span of 10 bases. The CDR3 region has the DNA TGTGCCAGCAGTTACCGCCAGACTACCTACGAGCAGTACTTC. Its protein product is CASSYRQTTYEQYF.

The CDR3 DNA reads TGCAGTGCCATGGGGAGGGAGACCCAGTACTTC. Protein sequence: CSAMGRETQYF. This chain joins TRBV20-1 and TRBJ2-5; a weak D match, TRBD2 (6 bases). This CDR3 is built from 11 residues. V dropped 6 bases and J dropped 5 bases, with 10 bases sitting between them. Germline CDR1 DFQATT, CDR2 SNEGSKA (reference sequence).

Note on this clone: At one end the junction does not follow the germline gene, possibly because of a read error. The J gene is TRBJ2-5, the V gene TRBV7-7, with 12 bases aligning to TRBD2. CDR1 and CDR2 from the germline V gene are SSHAT and FNYEAQ (reference sequence). CDR3 length equals 19 residues. The CDR3 protein is CASSRTPGLAGLYQETQYF. The DNA for the CDR3 is TGTGCTAGCAGCCGTACCCCCGGACTAGCGGGGTTATACCAAGAGACCCAGTACTTC.

The CDR3 here is CASSLRTSGGSSTDTQYF. The CDR3 region has the DNA TGTGCCAGCAGCCTGCGGACTAGCGGGGGATCTAGCACAGATACGCAGTATTTT. The rearrangement links TRBV7-2 to TRBJ2-3; 13 bases align to TRBD2. The CDR3 has 18 amino acids. V lost 5 bases and J lost 0; bases outside the gene matches: 8. CDR1 is SGHTA, CDR2 FQGNSA, per germline.